These 16 T cell receptor beta chains originate from one sample sequenced in a study of OX40 agonist ivuxolimab in advanced cancers. Repertoires were generated with immunoSEQ multiplex PCR, while TCRdb's copy carries only in-frame clones and drops some. The sample has over 85,000 clones, 80% to 90% seen once. Specimen: CD4+ or CD8+ T cells sorted from blood, collected in a trial of the OX40 agonist ivuxolimab. These receptor sequences come from an adult with an advanced solid tumor such as melanoma, head and neck, liver or kidney cancer.

The rearrangement uses TRBV6-5 and TRBJ1-2, with unresolved D. This CDR3 is built from 16 residues. The germline gives CDR1 MNHEY, CDR2 SVGAGI. The V end lost 2 bases, the J end lost 2 bases, and 15 bases lay between the germline ends. This chain's CDR3 is CASSYGKRTSNYGYTF. The CDR3 DNA reads as TGTGCCAGCAGTTACGGGAAGAGGACCTCCAACTATGGCTACACCTTC.

This sequence joins TRBV28 and TRBJ1-4; D might be TRBD1 (5 bases). In germline, CDR1 is MDHEN, CDR2 SYDVKM. The CDR3 loop spans 15 amino acids. The V gene lost 1 base and the J gene lost 7 bases, with 13 bases spanning the gap. CDR3 in DNA: TGTGCCAGCAGTTTATTGTCCAGGGTCAGTGAAAAACTGTTTTTT. Protein: CASSLLSRVSEKLFF.

CDR3 amino acids: CASSLESLVTGELFF. The DNA of the CDR3 is TGTGCCAGCAGCCTGGAAAGCTTGGTCACCGGGGAGCTGTTTTTT. The J gene is TRBJ2-2, the V gene TRBV11-2, with D unclear. The CDR3 loop spans 15 amino acids. Germline V gene data show CDR1 as SGHAT and CDR2 as FQNNGV. V shed 5 bases and J shed 4 bases, with 14 bases lying between them.

The chain combines TRBV5-1 with TRBJ2-6, with 8 bases fitting TRBD1. CDR1 SGHRS and CDR2 YFSETQ come from the germline V gene. Trimming cost V 5 bases and J 4 bases; bases outside gene matches: 14. This CDR3 spans 18 amino acids. Here the CDR3 DNA reads TGCGCCAGCAGAATCCTAGCAGGGGGCGCGTCCGGGGCCAACGTCCTGACTTTC. It is translated as CASRILAGGASGANVLTF.

The chain recombines TRBV30 with TRBJ1-2, with D possibly TRBD1 on 5 matching bases. Germline CDR1 reads GTSNPN; CDR2 reads SVGIG (reference sequence). Trimming removed 0 bases from V and 1 base from J, with 9 bases in between. CDR3 size: 14 residues. As DNA, the CDR3 is TGTGCCTGGAGTGTACTGGGGGTTAACTATGGCTACACCTTC. Protein: CAWSVLGVNYGYTF. Supplemented by reference TRBV30 and TRBJ1-2, the full variable domain reads SQTIHQWPATLVQPVGSPLSLECTVEGTSNPNLYWYRQAAGRGLQLLFYSVGIGQISSEVPQNLSASRPQDRQFILSSKKLLLSDSGFYLCAWSVLGVNYGYTFGSGTRLTVV.

The chain has TRBV2 and TRBJ2-7; D possibly uses TRBD1 or TRBD2 (5 bases each). The CDR3 extends over 15 amino acids. The V gene's germline CDR1 is SNHLY and CDR2 FYNNEI. The V gene lost 0 bases and the J gene lost 2 bases, with 11 bases spanning the gap. The DNA of the CDR3 is TGTGCCAGCAGTGAAGCTGCGCAGGGACCCTACGAGCAGTACTTC. It codes for CASSEAAQGPYEQYF.

This clone has a single count. The junction differs from germline at one of its ends, possibly a read error. The chain couples TRBV27 to TRBJ2-1; D ambiguous. Germline V lookup: CDR1 MNHEY, CDR2 SMNVEV (reference sequence). The CDR3 consists of 11 residues. This CDR3 is CASSVGNGQFF. CDR3 nucleotide sequence: TGTGCCAGCAGTGTGGGGAATGGGCAGTTCTTC.

The rearrangement uses TRBV19 and TRBJ1-5; 8 bases agree with TRBD1. The germline gives CDR1 LNHDA, CDR2 SQIVND (reference sequence). This CDR3 is 15 amino acids long. V trimming: 7 bases; J trimming: 4 bases; junction bases outside the gene matches: 9. The CDR3 sequence is CASTATGDVNQPQHF. CDR3 bases: TGTGCCAGTACGGCGACAGGGGATGTGAATCAGCCCCAGCATTTT.

In this sample, this clone turned up once. The rearrangement uses TRBV19 and TRBJ1-4, with 9 bases matching TRBD1. CDR3 length: 14 residues. Germline CDR1 is LNHDA and CDR2 is SQIVND (reference sequence). Germline trimming cut 6 bases from V and 6 bases from J; bases unmatched to any gene: 5. The CDR3 nucleotides are TGTGCCAGTAGGGACAGGGGTGGAGATGAAAAACTGTTTTTT. Translated, it gives CASRDRGGDEKLFF.

This clone is a singleton in its sample. This chain links TRBV19 with TRBJ1-5; unclear D gene. Germline assignment: CDR1 LNHDA and CDR2 SQIVND (reference sequence). The CDR3 extends over 12 amino acids. V lost 9 bases and J 3 bases, leaving 9 bases between the germline ends. The CDR3 coding sequence is TGTGCCAGCCGACGGCTCAATCAGCCCCAGCATTTT. Protein product: CASRRLNQPQHF.

The genes are TRBV7-9 and TRBJ1-6, with a tentative D call TRBD1 (6 bases). CDR1 is SEHNR and CDR2 is FQNEAQ in the germline V gene (reference sequence). This CDR3 contains 14 residues. The V end lost 10 bases, the J end lost 7 bases, and 17 bases lay between the germline ends. CDR3 protein: CATRWGDTNSPLHF. CDR3 DNA: TGTGCCACTCGGTGGGGGGACACGAATTCACCCCTCCACTTT. The whole variable domain, remainder taken from reference TRBV7-9 and TRBJ1-6, is DTGVSQNPRHKITKRGQNVTFRCDPISEHNRLYWYRQTLGQGPEFLTYFQNEAQLEKSRLLSDRFSAERPKGSFSTLEIQRTEQGDSAMYLCATRWGDTNSPLHFGNGTRLTVT.

V gene TRBV6-5 combines with J gene TRBJ1-2; 10 positions agree with TRBD1. This CDR3 is built from 15 residues. Germline V gene sequence: CDR1 MNHEY, CDR2 SVGAGI. The V segment lost 2 bases and the J segment 1 base; nucleotides outside the gene matches: 1. CDR3 protein: CASSYRDRGNYGYTF. The CDR3 DNA reads as TGTGCCAGCAGTTACAGGGACAGGGGTAACTATGGCTACACCTTC.

The genes are TRBV7-2 and TRBJ1-4; the match to TRBD1 covers 9 bases. CDR1 and CDR2 from the germline V gene are SGHTA and FQGNSA. The CDR3 extends over 14 amino acids. With 3 bases clipped from V and 8 bases from J, the junction kept 4 bases outside the gene matches. Here the CDR3 DNA reads TGTGCCAGCAGCTTTACAGGGGGCGTCGAAAAACTGTTTTTT. Its protein product is CASSFTGGVEKLFF.

The V gene is TRBV25-1, the J gene TRBJ1-1; 10 bases line up with TRBD1. The V gene's germline CDR1 is MGHDK and CDR2 SYGVNS. The CDR3 length is 15 residues. Unmatched junction bases numbered 13, after V lost 8 bases and J lost 7 bases. In DNA form, the CDR3 reads TGTGCCAGCCAACAGACAGGGGGCTCGTGGGATGAAGCTTTCTTT. The encoded protein is CASQQTGGSWDEAFF.

V and J are TRBV5-4 and TRBJ2-2, with D perhaps matching TRBD1 (6 bases). This CDR3 comprises 18 residues. Trimming removed 1 base at V and 0 bases at J, with 16 bases between. The germline V gene encodes CDR1 SGHNT and CDR2 YYREEE (reference sequence). CDR3 DNA: TGTGCCAGCAGCTTGCCATTATCAGGGGCGCCGAACACCGGGGAGCTGTTTTTT. It codes for CASSLPLSGAPNTGELFF.

The CDR3 DNA is TGTGCCAGCTTACTTGGGACTGAGCAGTTCTTC. This codes for CASLLGTEQFF. The rearrangement links TRBV2 to TRBJ2-1; D might be TRBD1 or TRBD2, each matching 5 bases. CDR1 and CDR2 (germline): SNHLY, FYNNEI. This CDR3 has 11 residues. The germline V and J ends were trimmed by 8 bases and 9 bases, with 11 bases remaining between them.